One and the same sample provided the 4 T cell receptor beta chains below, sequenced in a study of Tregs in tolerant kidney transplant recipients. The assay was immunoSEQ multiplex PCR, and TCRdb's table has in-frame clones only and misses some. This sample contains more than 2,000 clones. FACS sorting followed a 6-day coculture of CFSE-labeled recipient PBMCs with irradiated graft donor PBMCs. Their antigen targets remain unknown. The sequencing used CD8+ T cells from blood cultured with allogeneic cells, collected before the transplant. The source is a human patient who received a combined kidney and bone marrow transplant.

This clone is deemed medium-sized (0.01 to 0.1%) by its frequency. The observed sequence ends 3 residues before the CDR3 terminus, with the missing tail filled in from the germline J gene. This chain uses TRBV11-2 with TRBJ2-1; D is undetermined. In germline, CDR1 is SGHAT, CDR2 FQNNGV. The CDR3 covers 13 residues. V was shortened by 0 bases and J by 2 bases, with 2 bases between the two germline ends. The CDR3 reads CASSLDTYNEQFF. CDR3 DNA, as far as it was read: TGTGCCAGCAGCTTAGACACCTACAATGAG.

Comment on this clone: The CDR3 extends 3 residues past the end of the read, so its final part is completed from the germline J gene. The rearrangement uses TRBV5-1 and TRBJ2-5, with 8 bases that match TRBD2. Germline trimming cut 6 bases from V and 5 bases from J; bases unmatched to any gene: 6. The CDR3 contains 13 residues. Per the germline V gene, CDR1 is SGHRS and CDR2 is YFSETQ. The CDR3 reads CASTRAGDETQYF. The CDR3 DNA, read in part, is TGCGCCAGCACCCGAGCGGGAGACGAGACC.

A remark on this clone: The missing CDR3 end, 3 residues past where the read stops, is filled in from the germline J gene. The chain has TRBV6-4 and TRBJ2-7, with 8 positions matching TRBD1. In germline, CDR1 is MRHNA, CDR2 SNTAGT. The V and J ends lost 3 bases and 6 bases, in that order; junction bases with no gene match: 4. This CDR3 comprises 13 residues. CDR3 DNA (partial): TGTGCCAGCAGTGAACAGGGGGTATCCGAG. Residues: CASSEQGVSE. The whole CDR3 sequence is CASSEQGVSEQYF.

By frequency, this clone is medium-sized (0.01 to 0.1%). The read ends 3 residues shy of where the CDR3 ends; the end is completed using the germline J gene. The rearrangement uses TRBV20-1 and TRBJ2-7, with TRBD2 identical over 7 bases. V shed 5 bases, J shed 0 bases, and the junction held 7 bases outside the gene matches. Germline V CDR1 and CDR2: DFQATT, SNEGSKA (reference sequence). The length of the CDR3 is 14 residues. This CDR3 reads CSAELAVTSYEQYF. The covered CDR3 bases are TGCAGTGCTGAGCTAGCGGTCACCTCCTACGAG.